This TCR beta chain appears in the sequencing data of a study of blood T cell repertoires in COVID-19. Study in general: The cDNA or gDNA used as material had been derived from T cells, B-cell-depleted T cells, or PBMCs.

TCRdb's table, derived via immunoSEQ multiplex PCR, lists solely in-frame clones and lacks some. The data show roughly 40,000 clones, approximately 85% seen once. The V gene lost 6 bases and the J gene lost 4 bases, with 17 bases spanning the gap. The CDR3 length is 15 residues. Germline loops: CDR1 LNHDA, CDR2 SQIVND (reference sequence). This clonotype originated in a human donor in a cohort sampled during active COVID-19. The sequencing input was peripheral blood. The chain is built from TRBV19 and TRBJ2-3, with D perhaps TRBD1 (6 bases). The CDR3 reads CASRHYRAKADTQYF. CDR3 bases: TGTGCCAGTAGACATTACAGGGCGAAGGCAGATACGCAGTATTTT.